A single T cell receptor (beta chain) is shown here with its context. This entry comes from a study of blood T cell repertoires in COVID-19. Germline CDR1 ENHRY, CDR2 SYGVKD. There are 13 residues in the CDR3. V lost 8 bases and J lost 1, with 11 bases in between. Libraries were prepared by immunoSEQ multiplex PCR; TCRdb keeps only in-frame clonotypes and omits some of them. The sample shows 30,000 or so clones, roughly four fifths of them seen only once. This clonotype was sampled from a man aged 50-60 years with acute or convalescent COVID-19. The sample taken for sequencing was peripheral blood. The chain uses TRBV10-3 and TRBJ1-1, with D hard to call. The CDR3 nucleotides are TGTGCCATCCGGATGGCGGAGAACACTGAAGCTTTCTTT. Amino acids: CAIRMAENTEAFF.